The 16 T cell receptor beta chains given below trace back to one sample, sequenced in a study of T-cell memory formation after mild COVID-19 listed by TCRdb under 2021. Preparation of the library involved 5' RACE. Sequencing was carried out with an Illumina NovaSeq 6000. TCRdb trimmed public reads at Q25 via fastp, called clones via MiXCR and kept in-frame beta chains. Duplicate CDR3 protein sequences are folded into a single record with the most common DNA and genes. This sample gives about 350,000 distinct CDR3 sequences in total; around 15% of them show up just once. Over 20% of the sample belongs to the ten largest clones. Input material: PBMCs or a T cell subset sorted from them (not recorded which). The receptors stem from a man in his late teens or twenties who had mild COVID-19 (a few samples of this study predate the infection). The sample titles of this study are shuffled in the database, so cell type and time point are left out; the donor was told from shared clones.

This clonotype was picked up a small number of times. This CDR3 reads CASSGTTGRETQYF. CDR3 bases: TGTGCCAGTAGTGGGACGACAGGGAGAGAGACCCAGTACTTC. The chain uses TRBV19 and TRBJ2-5, with 7 bases matching TRBD1. The CDR3 is made up of 14 amino acids. Per germline, CDR1 LNHDA and CDR2 SQIVND (reference sequence). J gave up 4 bases and V 5 bases, and 7 bases lay outside the gene matches.

The rearrangement joins TRBV2 to TRBJ1-6, with TRBD1 matching over 7 bases. There are 15 residues in the CDR3. CDR1 is SNHLY and CDR2 is FYNNEI in the germline V gene. V trimming: 7 bases; J trimming: 3 bases; junction bases outside the gene matches: 6. CDR3 DNA sequence: TGTGCCAGCAACCTCCGGGACAGCTATAATTCACCCCTCCACTTT. It codes for CASNLRDSYNSPLHF.

This clonotype was seen more than once but under ten times. The chain joins TRBV7-2 to TRBJ2-3; maybe TRBD2 (6 bases). CDR1 is SGHTA, CDR2 FQGNSA, per germline. The ends were cut back, 0 bases at V and 1 base at J, with 8 bases in the middle. This CDR3 is 15 amino acids long. The chain's CDR3 is CASSLALAGTDTQYF. The CDR3 nucleotides are TGTGCCAGCAGCTTAGCATTAGCGGGCACAGATACGCAGTATTTT.

This clonotype has at least ten counts. The chain employs TRBV28 and TRBJ2-6; D is unresolved. The germline V gene has CDR1 MDHEN and CDR2 SYDVKM. This CDR3 region has 17 residues. V was cut by 8 bases and J by 0 bases, with 17 bases left in between. The CDR3 is CASDSKGFRSGANVLTF. The CDR3 coding sequence is TGTGCCAGCGATAGTAAGGGTTTCCGCTCTGGGGCCAACGTCCTGACTTTC.

This clonotype was observed many times. This sequence joins TRBV11-2 and TRBJ2-7, with TRBD2 matching 9 bases. Germline CDR1 is SGHAT and CDR2 is FQNNGV. V dropped 9 bases and J dropped 5; count of bases not matched to a gene: 11. The CDR3 has 14 amino acids. The chain's CDR3 is CARRSGTSRHEQYF. The CDR3 nucleotides are TGTGCCAGGAGGTCCGGGACTAGCCGCCACGAGCAGTACTTC.

This clonotype is judged medium-sized. The chain is built from TRBV15 and TRBJ2-3; no clear D. The V gene lost 0 bases and the J gene lost 2 bases, with 9 bases spanning the gap. In germline, CDR1 is LNHNV, CDR2 YYDKDF (reference sequence). CDR3 length: 15 amino acids. The CDR3 DNA is TGTGCCACCAGCAGAGATGGACGCCCCACAGATACGCAGTATTTT. The encoded protein is CATSRDGRPTDTQYF.

The chain links TRBV6-9 to TRBJ2-3; 9 bases map to TRBD2. Germline values: CDR1 MNHGY, CDR2 SVAAGI. CDR3 length: 21 residues. V trimming: 6 bases; J trimming: 2 bases; junction bases outside the gene matches: 24. CDR3 sequence reads: CASSHQVRRSGGSTNTDTQYF. CDR3 sequence (DNA): TGTGCCAGCAGCCACCAAGTCCGTCGTAGCGGGGGATCAACGAACACAGATACGCAGTATTTT.

V usage is TRBV12-3 or TRBV12-4 and J usage is TRBJ2-5; D not certain. This CDR3 spans 13 amino acids. Trimming cost V 2 bases and J 2 bases, with 6 bases left between them. The DNA of the CDR3 is TGTGCCAGCAGTTTACTGCGGCAAGAGACCCAGTACTTC. Its protein is CASSLLRQETQYF.

The V call is TRBV15, the J call TRBJ1-6; the match to TRBD1 covers 9 bases. This CDR3 spans 16 amino acids. Losses at the gene ends were 2 bases for V and 7 bases for J; bases not matched to a gene: 6. The germline V gene has CDR1 LNHNV and CDR2 YYDKDF (reference sequence). CDR3 loop: CATSRFSGTGNSPLHF. The DNA for the CDR3 is TGTGCCACCAGCAGATTTTCCGGGACAGGGAATTCACCCCTCCACTTT.

This chain connects TRBV30 to TRBJ1-5; the match to TRBD1 covers 9 bases. The V and J ends lost 2 bases and 5 bases, in that order; junction bases with no gene match: 7. The CDR3 is 15 residues long. Germline CDR1 GTSNPN, CDR2 SVGIG (reference sequence). CDR3 nucleotides: TGTGCCTGGAGTCTAGGGACAGGGAATTATCAGCCCCAGCATTTT. It specifies CAWSLGTGNYQPQHF.

The chain is built from TRBV7-9 and TRBJ1-1; no clear D. Germline V gene data show CDR1 as SEHNR and CDR2 as FQNEAQ (reference sequence). V was pared by 6 bases and J by 4 bases, with 12 bases between. The CDR3 runs 13 residues. This CDR3 is CASSLKRATEAFF. The CDR3 nucleotides read TGTGCCAGCAGTCTTAAACGCGCCACTGAAGCTTTCTTT.

There are many counts of this clonotype. The chain has TRBV9 and TRBJ2-5, with 10 bases that match TRBD2. The germline V gene has CDR1 SGDLS and CDR2 YYNGEE. The CDR3 totals 15 residues. V lost 3 bases and J lost 5; bases outside the gene matches: 7. DNA for the CDR3: TGTGCCAGCAGCGGAACCGGGACTAGCGCTGAGACCCAGTACTTC. Translating it yields CASSGTGTSAETQYF. Together with reference TRBV9 and TRBJ2-5, the CDR3 gives the full variable domain: DSGVTQTPKHLITATGQRVTLRCSPRSGDLSVYWYQQSLDQGLQFLIQYYNGEERAKGNILERFSAQQFPDLHSELNLSSLELGDSALYFCASSGTGTSAETQYFGPGTRLLVL.

The sample holds a few counts of this clonotype. The V and J genes are TRBV7-3 and TRBJ2-2; 10 bases are shared with TRBD2. Germline trimming cut 5 bases from V and 6 bases from J; bases unmatched to any gene: 3. This CDR3 region has 14 residues. CDR1 is SGHTA and CDR2 is FQGTGA in the germline V gene. The CDR3 loop is CASSRLAGAGELFF. CDR3 bases: TGTGCCAGCAGCCGTCTAGCGGGGGCCGGGGAGCTGTTTTTT.

This clonotype came up a few times. The chain joins TRBV25-1 to TRBJ1-2; no clear D gene. The germline V gene has CDR1 MGHDK and CDR2 SYGVNS. The V end was cut by 2 bases, the J end by 4 bases, with 11 bases between. CDR3 length: 14 amino acids. The CDR3 coding sequence is TGTGCCAGCAGTGAAAGGGCAGACCTCTATGGCTACACCTTC. Protein: CASSERADLYGYTF.

The sample holds a few counts of this clonotype. V usage is TRBV9 and J usage is TRBJ1-1; perhaps TRBD1 as D (6 bases). V lost 4 bases, J lost 10 bases, and 14 bases lay in between. CDR1 and CDR2 from the germline V gene are SGDLS and YYNGEE. The CDR3 loop spans 12 amino acids. The CDR3 region is CASSPEAGVAFF. The CDR3 region has the DNA TGTGCCAGCAGCCCCGAGGCAGGGGTAGCTTTCTTT.

This chain uses TRBV5-1 with TRBJ2-1, with TRBD1 matching over 7 bases. Germline loops: CDR1 SGHRS, CDR2 YFSETQ. CDR3 length equals 15 residues. After removal of 0 bases from V and 2 bases from J, the junction contained 2 bases not matched to a gene. The CDR3 DNA reads as TGCGCCAGCAGCTTGGGGGGACAGCCCTACAATGAGCAGTTCTTC. It translates to CASSLGGQPYNEQFF.